The 15 T cell receptor beta chains listed next were all sequenced from one sample in a study of regulatory T cells in long-lasting Graves disease listed by TCRdb under 2021. Library method: multiplex PCR. Sequenced on an Illumina HiSeq 4000. To build TCR beta libraries, CDR3 regions were amplified by Arm-PCR using iRepertoire HTBI primers. In TCRdb, the public reads were trimmed at Q25 with fastp and aligned with MiXCR, with productive beta chains retained. Rows are unified per CDR3 protein, each entry keeping the most common DNA and genes. This sample comprises hundreds of thousands of distinct CDR3 sequences, 15% to 20% of them detected only once. More than 10% of the sample belongs to the ten largest clones. In light of the paper, this sample's time point label describes: newly diagnosed GD, antithyroid drugs for less than 3 months. For both TCR sequencing and RNA sequencing, RNA was extracted from PBMCs using TRIzol.

The same specimen was also included in a second study, on T cells in Graves' hyperthyroidism and ophthalmopathy.

Here the sequenced sample was peripheral blood mononuclear cells (PBMCs), taken at new diagnosis, from a patient treated with antithyroid drugs. The receptors derive from a man in his late teens or twenties with Graves disease. Donor details come from another sample of the same person, matched by shared clones.

The V and J genes are TRBV10-3 and TRBJ1-6, with 7 bases lining up with TRBD1. Germline values: CDR1 ENHRY, CDR2 SYGVKD. The CDR3 is 15 amino acids. The ends lost 5 bases at V and 7 bases at J; junction bases unmatched: 8. CDR3 coding DNA: TGTGCCATCAGTTCAGGCGGGACAGACAATTCACCCCTCCACTTT. Translating it yields CAISSGGTDNSPLHF.

In its sample, this clonotype was seen many times. The chain uses TRBV6-2 or TRBV6-3 and TRBJ1-1; unclear D gene. Germline V CDR1 and CDR2: MNHEY, SVGEGT. This CDR3 region has 16 residues. The V end lost 0 bases, the J end lost 0 bases, and 11 bases lay between the germline ends. DNA of the CDR3: TGTGCCAGCAGTTACTCGAGCTATCGATTGAACACTGAAGCTTTCTTT. This sequence encodes CASSYSSYRLNTEAFF.

This clonotype was counted between two and nine times. This chain connects TRBV7-9 to TRBJ2-1; TRBD2 aligns across 8 bases. CDR1 and CDR2 from the germline V gene are SEHNR and FQNEAQ (reference sequence). J was trimmed by 8 bases and V by 5 bases; bases with no gene match: 17. This CDR3 contains 17 residues. The CDR3 reads CASSKSGRGALEDEQFF. The CDR3 DNA sequence: TGTGCCAGCAGCAAAAGTGGGCGGGGGGCATTAGAGGATGAGCAGTTCTTC. Combining the CDR3 with reference TRBV7-9 and TRBJ2-1 gives the whole variable domain DTGVSQNPRHKITKRGQNVTFRCDPISEHNRLYWYRQTLGQGPEFLTYFQNEAQLEKSRLLSDRFSAERPKGSFSTLEIQRTEQGDSAMYLCASSKSGRGALEDEQFFGPGTRLTVL.

This chain connects TRBV7-2 to TRBJ2-3; 10 bases are a match to TRBD2. Unmatched junction bases numbered 8, after V lost 1 base and J lost 7 bases. This CDR3 has 16 residues. The germline V gene has CDR1 SGHTA and CDR2 FQGNSA. The CDR3 DNA reads TGTGCCAGCAGCTTAGTACCAGCGGGAGGGCCAAATACGCAGTATTTT. This codes for CASSLVPAGGPNTQYF.

This clonotype was found many times. This chain connects TRBV24-1 to TRBJ2-5; the D gene could be TRBD1 or TRBD2 (5 bases each). V was cut by 1 base and J by 3 bases, with 8 bases left in between. Germline V gives CDR1 KGHDR, CDR2 SFDVKD. CDR3 length: 14 amino acids. For the CDR3, the DNA is TGTGCCACCAGTGATTTCCAGGGAGAAGAGACCCAGTACTTC. Protein product: CATSDFQGEETQYF.

This clonotype has just a few counts. V usage is TRBV3-1 and J usage is TRBJ2-6, with D perhaps matching TRBD1 (5 bases). The germline V and J ends were trimmed by 0 bases and 1 base, with 10 bases remaining between them. The germline V gene encodes CDR1 LGHDT and CDR2 YNNKEL (reference sequence). The CDR3 consists of 17 residues. CDR3 sequence: CASSQEGRTSGANVLTF. Written as DNA, the CDR3 is TGTGCCAGCAGCCAAGAGGGCCGGACATCTGGGGCCAACGTCCTGACTTTC.

CDR3 in DNA: TGCAGTGCAAGGGGACTAGCGGGAAACTCCTACGAGCAGTACTTC. This gives the protein CSARGLAGNSYEQYF. The rearrangement uses TRBV20-1 and TRBJ2-7; TRBD2 agrees at 13 bases. Per germline, CDR1 DFQATT and CDR2 SNEGSKA (reference sequence). The V and J ends lost 6 bases and 0 bases, in that order; junction bases with no gene match: 5. The CDR3 covers 15 residues.

Regarding this clonotype: One junction end does not reproduce the germline sequence, and a read error may be involved. CDR3 DNA sequence: TGCGCCAGCAACTTGGATACTAGCTCCGAGCAGTACTTC. This sequence encodes CASNLDTSSEQYF. This sequence joins TRBV5-1 and TRBJ2-7; D might be TRBD2 (6 bases). The V gene's germline CDR1 is SGHRS and CDR2 YFSETQ. This CDR3 has 13 residues.

This clonotype was detected many times. The V and J genes are TRBV13 and TRBJ2-1; 7 bases are a match to TRBD1. The trim removed 5 bases at V and 9 bases at J, leaving 4 bases unmatched. In germline, CDR1 is PRHDT, CDR2 FYEKMQ (reference sequence). This CDR3 has 12 amino acids. CDR3 nucleotide sequence: TGTGCCAGCAGCGTAACAGGGGCTGAGCAGTTCTTC. As protein: CASSVTGAEQFF.

This clonotype was counted many times. The rearrangement links TRBV2 to TRBJ1-1; no reliable D call. Germline V gene lookup returns CDR1 SNHLY and CDR2 FYNNEI. Between the trimmed V and J ends, which lost 3 bases and 0 bases, there was a span of 8 bases. CDR3 length equals 14 residues. The CDR3: CASSERVLNTEAFF. DNA for the CDR3: TGTGCCAGCAGTGAGCGAGTTTTGAACACTGAAGCTTTCTTT. The whole variable domain, filled in from reference TRBV2 and TRBJ1-1, reads EPEVTQTPSHQVTQMGQEVILRCVPISNHLYFYWYRQILGQKVEFLVSFYNNEISEKSEIFDDQFSVERPDGSNFTLKIRSTKLEDSAMYFCASSERVLNTEAFFGQGTRLTVV.

A few counts support this clonotype. The genes are TRBV12-3 or TRBV12-4 and TRBJ2-1; TRBD2 agrees at 12 bases. After removal of 5 bases from V and 7 bases from J, the junction contained 6 bases not matched to a gene. There are 15 residues in the CDR3. The CDR3 nucleotides read TGTGCCAGCAGTAAACTAGCGGGAGGTTGGAATGAGCAGTTCTTC. This encodes CASSKLAGGWNEQFF.

The V and J genes are TRBV10-2 and TRBJ2-1, with 8 bases identical to TRBD1. CDR1 WSHSY and CDR2 SAAADI come from the germline V gene. The J segment lost 4 bases and the V segment lost 8 bases, leaving 4 bases of the junction unmatched. The CDR3 runs to 13 residues. The CDR3 coding sequence is TGCGCCAGCGCGAGGACAGGGTACAATGAGCAGTTCTTC. It translates to CASARTGYNEQFF.

The V and J genes are TRBV7-9 and TRBJ2-1; D is uncertain. Germline V gene lookup returns CDR1 SEHNR and CDR2 FQNEAQ (reference sequence). V was shortened by 4 bases and J by 9 bases, with 13 bases between the two germline ends. This CDR3 region has 13 residues. The CDR3 bases are TGTGCCAGCAGCTCACAAGGGTTTCCTGAGCAGTTCTTC. Its translation is CASSSQGFPEQFF.

This clonotype appeared once. This may be a read error: a much more frequent sequence differs by one nucleotide. The chain recombines TRBV27 with TRBJ2-7; D gene unclear. Trimming removed 0 bases from V and 0 bases from J, with 6 bases in between. Germline-derived CDR1 and CDR2 are MNHEY and SMNVEV (reference sequence). The CDR3 consists of 14 residues. The CDR3 spells CASSLSRNSYEQYF. CDR3 DNA: TGTGCCAGCAGTTTATCGAGGAACTCCTACGAGCAGTACTTC.

Note on this clonotype: A much larger clonotype is one base distant, so this may be a read error. The genes are TRBV30 and TRBJ1-5; 10 bases align to TRBD1. The CDR3 runs 15 residues. CDR1 is GTSNPN, CDR2 SVGIG, per germline (reference sequence). The CDR3 bases are TGTGCCCGGAGCCCGGACAGGGGGAGGGATCAGCCCCAGCATTTT. Its protein product is CARSPDRGRDQPQHF.